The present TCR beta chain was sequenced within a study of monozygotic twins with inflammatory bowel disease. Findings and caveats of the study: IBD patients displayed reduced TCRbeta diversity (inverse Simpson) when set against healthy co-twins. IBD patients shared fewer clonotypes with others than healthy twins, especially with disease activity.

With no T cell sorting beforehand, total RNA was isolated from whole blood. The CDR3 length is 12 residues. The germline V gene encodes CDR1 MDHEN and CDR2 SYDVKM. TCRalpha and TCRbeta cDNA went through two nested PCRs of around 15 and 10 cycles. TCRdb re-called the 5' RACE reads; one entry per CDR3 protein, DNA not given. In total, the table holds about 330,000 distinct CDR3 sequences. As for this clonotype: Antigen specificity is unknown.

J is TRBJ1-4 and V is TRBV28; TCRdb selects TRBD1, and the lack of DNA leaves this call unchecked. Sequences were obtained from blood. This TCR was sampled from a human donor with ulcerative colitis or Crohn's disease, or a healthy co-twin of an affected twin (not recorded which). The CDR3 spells CASNTGEEKLFF.